These 5 T cell receptor beta chains originate from one sample sequenced in a study of Ad26.COV2.S vaccination and SARS-CoV-2 variants. Repertoires were generated with immunoSEQ multiplex PCR, while TCRdb's copy carries only in-frame clones and drops some. This sample yields some 250,000 clones, of which roughly 88% are seen a single time; roughly 10% belongs to the top ten. As for treatment: some 20 received Ad26.COV2.S at low or high dose, single or two shots; five or six received placebo; per-sample allocation not given. Collection of samples fell on day 63 after the first vaccine or placebo injection. The source material was peripheral blood, sampled in a trial of Ad26.COV2.S vaccine versus placebo. The source is a person aged 18-65 years who received the Ad26.COV2.S COVID-19 vaccine or a placebo.

Written as DNA, the CDR3 is TGTGCCAGCAGTGAATCCCCAGGTGGCGCCTACAATGAGCAGTTCTTC. It translates to CASSESPGGAYNEQFF. V is TRBV25-1 and J is TRBJ2-1; D unresolved. The germline gives CDR1 MGHDK, CDR2 SYGVNS. With 1 base removed from V and 2 bases from J, the gap between germline ends came to 12 bases. CDR3 length equals 16 residues.

This chain connects TRBV6-5 to TRBJ2-1; TRBD1 or TRBD2 may be the D gene (6 bases each). The V end was cut by 4 bases, the J end by 1 base, with 14 bases between. This CDR3 comprises 16 residues. Germline-derived CDR1 and CDR2 are MNHEY and SVGAGI. CDR3 coding DNA: TGTGCCAGCAGTTGGGGGCGGGGTCCATCCTACAATGAGCAGTTCTTC. Protein sequence: CASSWGRGPSYNEQFF.

The chain uses TRBV19 and TRBJ1-5; 10 bases are a match to TRBD1. With V trimmed by 6 bases and J by 0 bases, 5 bases remained unmatched. Germline V lookup: CDR1 LNHDA, CDR2 SQIVND (reference sequence). This CDR3 is built from 16 residues. CDR3 in amino acids: CASRGTGVFSNQPQHF. In DNA form, the CDR3 reads TGTGCCAGTAGAGGGACAGGGGTGTTTAGCAATCAGCCCCAGCATTTT. The full variable domain, completed using reference TRBV19 and TRBJ1-5, is DGGITQSPKYLFRKEGQNVTLSCEQNLNHDAMYWYRQDPGQGLRLIYYSQIVNDFQKGDIAEGYSVSREKKESFPLTVTSAQKNPTAFYLCASRGTGVFSNQPQHFGDGTRLSIL.

By its share, this clone is medium-sized. The chain carries TRBV6-6 and TRBJ1-6; D perhaps matches TRBD1 (5 bases). V was cut by 11 bases and J by 7 bases, with 15 bases left in between. The CDR3 is made up of 13 amino acids. Germline V gene sequence: CDR1 MNHNY, CDR2 SVGAGI (reference sequence). CDR3 amino acids: CAATQGWNSPLHF. The DNA of the CDR3 is TGTGCCGCCACCCAGGGCTGGAATTCACCCCTCCACTTT.

The V and J genes are TRBV5-1 and TRBJ1-3; the match to TRBD1 covers 7 bases. V was pared by 0 bases and J by 0 bases, with 12 bases of the junction left unmatched. The CDR3 contains 19 residues. The germline V gene has CDR1 SGHRS and CDR2 YFSETQ. In DNA, the CDR3 is TGCGCCAGCAGCTTGGGAGTTCCAGACAGGGTCGTCTCTGGAAACACCATATATTTT. Protein sequence: CASSLGVPDRVVSGNTIYF.